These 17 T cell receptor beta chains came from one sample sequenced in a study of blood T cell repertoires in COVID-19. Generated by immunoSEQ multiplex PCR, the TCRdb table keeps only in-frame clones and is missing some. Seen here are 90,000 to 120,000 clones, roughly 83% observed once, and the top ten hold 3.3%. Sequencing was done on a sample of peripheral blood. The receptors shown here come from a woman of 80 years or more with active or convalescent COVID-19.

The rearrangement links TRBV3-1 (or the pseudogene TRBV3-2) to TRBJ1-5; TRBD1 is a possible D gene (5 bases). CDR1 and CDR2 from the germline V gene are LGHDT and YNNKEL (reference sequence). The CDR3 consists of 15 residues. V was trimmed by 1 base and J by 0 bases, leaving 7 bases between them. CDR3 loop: CASSQGDYSNQPQHF. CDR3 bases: TGTGCCAGCAGCCAAGGGGACTATAGCAATCAGCCCCAGCATTTT.

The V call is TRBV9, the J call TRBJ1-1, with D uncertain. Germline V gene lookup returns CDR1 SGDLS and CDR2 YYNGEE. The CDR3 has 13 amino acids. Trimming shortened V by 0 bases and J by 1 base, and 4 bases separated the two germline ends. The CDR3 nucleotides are TGTGCCAGCAGCGTAGACGGGAACACTGAAGCTTTCTTT. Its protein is CASSVDGNTEAFF.

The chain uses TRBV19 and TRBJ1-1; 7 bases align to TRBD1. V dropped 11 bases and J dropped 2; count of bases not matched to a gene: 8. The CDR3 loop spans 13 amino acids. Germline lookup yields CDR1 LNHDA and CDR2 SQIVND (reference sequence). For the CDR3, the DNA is TGTGCCGCTTCCGGGACAGTAAACACTGAAGCTTTCTTT. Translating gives CAASGTVNTEAFF.

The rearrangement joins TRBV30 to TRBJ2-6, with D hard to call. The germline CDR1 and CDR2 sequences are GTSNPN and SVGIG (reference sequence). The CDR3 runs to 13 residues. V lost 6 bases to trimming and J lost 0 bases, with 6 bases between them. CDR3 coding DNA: TGTGCCTGCAAAAACTCTGGGGCCAACGTCCTGACTTTC. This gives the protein CACKNSGANVLTF.

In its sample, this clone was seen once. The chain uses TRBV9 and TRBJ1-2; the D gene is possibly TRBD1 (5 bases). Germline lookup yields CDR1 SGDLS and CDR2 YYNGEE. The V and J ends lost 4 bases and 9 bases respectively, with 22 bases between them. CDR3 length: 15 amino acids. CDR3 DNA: TGTGCCAGCAGCTATCAGGGTTCACTATCAAGACGCTACACCTTC. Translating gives CASSYQGSLSRRYTF.

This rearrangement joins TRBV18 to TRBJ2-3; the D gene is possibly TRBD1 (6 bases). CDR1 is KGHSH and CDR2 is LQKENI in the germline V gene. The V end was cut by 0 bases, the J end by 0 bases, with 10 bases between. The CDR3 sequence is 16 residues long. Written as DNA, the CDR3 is TGTGCCAGCTCACCACCCCAGGGGTTAAGCACAGATACGCAGTATTTT. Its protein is CASSPPQGLSTDTQYF.

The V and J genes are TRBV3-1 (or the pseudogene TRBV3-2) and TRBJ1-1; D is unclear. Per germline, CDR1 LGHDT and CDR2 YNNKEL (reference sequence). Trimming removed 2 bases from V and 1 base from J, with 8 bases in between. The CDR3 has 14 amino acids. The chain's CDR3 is CASSQRGENTEAFF. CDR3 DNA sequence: TGTGCCAGCAGCCAACGGGGTGAGAACACTGAAGCTTTCTTT.

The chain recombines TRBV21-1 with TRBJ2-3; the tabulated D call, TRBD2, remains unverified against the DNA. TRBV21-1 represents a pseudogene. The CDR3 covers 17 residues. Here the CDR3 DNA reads TGTGCCAGCAGCAAAGCTGCCCCCGCAGCGGGGGAAGATACGCAGTATTTT. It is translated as CASSKAAPAAGEDTQYF.

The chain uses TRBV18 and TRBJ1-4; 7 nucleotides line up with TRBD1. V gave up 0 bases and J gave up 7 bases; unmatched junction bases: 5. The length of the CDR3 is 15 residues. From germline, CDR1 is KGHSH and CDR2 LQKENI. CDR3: CASSPPAGGGEKLFF. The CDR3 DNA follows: TGTGCCAGCTCACCACCGGCAGGGGGAGGTGAAAAACTGTTTTTT.

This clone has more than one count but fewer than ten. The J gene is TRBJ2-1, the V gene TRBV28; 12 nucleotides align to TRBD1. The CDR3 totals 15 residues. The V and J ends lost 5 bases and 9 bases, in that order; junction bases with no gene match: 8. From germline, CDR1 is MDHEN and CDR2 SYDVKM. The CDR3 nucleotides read TGTGCCAGCAGTATGCCGGGACAGGGGGCAGGTGAGCAGTTCTTC. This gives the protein CASSMPGQGAGEQFF.

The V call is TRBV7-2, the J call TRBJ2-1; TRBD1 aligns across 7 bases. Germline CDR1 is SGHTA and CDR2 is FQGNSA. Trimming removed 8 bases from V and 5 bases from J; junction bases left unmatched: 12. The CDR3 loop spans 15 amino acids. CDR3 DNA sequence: TGTGCCAGCCGCCCCGGGACAGATTCCCACAATGAGCAGTTCTTC. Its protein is CASRPGTDSHNEQFF. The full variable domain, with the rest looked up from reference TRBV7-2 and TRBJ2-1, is GAGVSQSPSNKVTEKGKDVELRCDPISGHTALYWYRQSLGQGLEFLIYFQGNSAPDKSGLPSDRFSAERTGGSVSTLTIQRTQQEDSAVYLCASRPGTDSHNEQFFGPGTRLTVL.

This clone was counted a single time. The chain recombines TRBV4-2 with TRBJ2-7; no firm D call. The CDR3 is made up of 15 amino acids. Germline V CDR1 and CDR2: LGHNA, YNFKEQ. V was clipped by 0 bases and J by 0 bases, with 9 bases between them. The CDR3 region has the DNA TGTGCCAGCAGCCAAGACTCCACGAGCTCCTACGAGCAGTACTTC. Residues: CASSQDSTSSYEQYF.

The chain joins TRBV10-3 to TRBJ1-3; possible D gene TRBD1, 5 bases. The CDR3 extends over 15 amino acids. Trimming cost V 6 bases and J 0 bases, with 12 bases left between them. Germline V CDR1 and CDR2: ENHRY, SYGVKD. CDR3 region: CAISQGSGSGNTIYF. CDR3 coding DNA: TGTGCCATCAGCCAGGGTTCGGGCTCTGGAAACACCATATATTTT.

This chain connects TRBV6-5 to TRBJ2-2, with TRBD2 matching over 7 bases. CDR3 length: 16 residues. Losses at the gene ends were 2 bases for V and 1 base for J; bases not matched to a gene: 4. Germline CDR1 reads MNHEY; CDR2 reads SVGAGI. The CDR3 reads CASSYLGLQNTGELFF. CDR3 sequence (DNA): TGTGCCAGCAGTTACCTGGGACTACAGAACACCGGGGAGCTGTTTTTT.

The chain's CDR3 is CASSQDYGDQPQHF. For the CDR3, the DNA is TGCGCCAGCAGCCAAGACTACGGTGATCAGCCCCAGCATTTT. The chain uses TRBV4-3 and TRBJ1-5; no reliable D call. Trimming cost V 0 bases and J 5 bases, with 8 bases left between them. Germline CDR1 reads LGHNA; CDR2 reads YSLEER. CDR3 length: 14 amino acids.

The CDR3 protein is CAWSAGQTKAKNIQYF. The DNA for the CDR3 is TGTGCCTGGAGCGCTGGACAGACAAAAGCCAAAAACATTCAGTACTTC. The chain couples TRBV30 to TRBJ2-4, with a weak D call TRBD1 (6 bases). Per the germline V gene, CDR1 is GTSNPN and CDR2 is SVGIG (reference sequence). Trimming cost V 3 bases and J 0 bases, with 15 bases left between them. This CDR3 region has 16 residues.

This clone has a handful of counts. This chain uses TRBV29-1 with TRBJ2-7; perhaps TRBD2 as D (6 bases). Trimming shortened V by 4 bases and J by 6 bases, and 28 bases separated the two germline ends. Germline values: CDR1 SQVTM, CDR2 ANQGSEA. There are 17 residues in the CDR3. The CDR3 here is CSVVPEEGKRRVGEQYF. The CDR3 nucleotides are TGCAGCGTTGTGCCGGAGGAGGGTAAGCGCCGAGTAGGCGAGCAGTACTTC.